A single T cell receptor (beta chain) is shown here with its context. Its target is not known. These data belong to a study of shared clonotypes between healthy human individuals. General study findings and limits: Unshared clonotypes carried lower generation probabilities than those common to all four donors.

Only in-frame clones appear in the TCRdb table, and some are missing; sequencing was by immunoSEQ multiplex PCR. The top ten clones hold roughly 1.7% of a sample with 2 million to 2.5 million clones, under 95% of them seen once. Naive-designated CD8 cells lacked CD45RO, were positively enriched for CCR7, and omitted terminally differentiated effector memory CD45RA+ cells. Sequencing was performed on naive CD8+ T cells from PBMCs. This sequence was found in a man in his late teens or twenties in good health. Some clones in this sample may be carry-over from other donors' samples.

The CDR3 loop reads CASSLGPGDTGELFF. The CDR3 nucleotides read TGTGCCAGCAGCTTAGGACCTGGGGACACCGGGGAGCTGTTTTTT. This rearrangement joins TRBV7-7 to TRBJ2-2, with D unresolved. V was pared by 1 base and J by 3 bases, with 9 bases between. The germline V gene encodes CDR1 SSHAT and CDR2 FNYEAQ (reference sequence). The CDR3 sequence is 15 residues long.